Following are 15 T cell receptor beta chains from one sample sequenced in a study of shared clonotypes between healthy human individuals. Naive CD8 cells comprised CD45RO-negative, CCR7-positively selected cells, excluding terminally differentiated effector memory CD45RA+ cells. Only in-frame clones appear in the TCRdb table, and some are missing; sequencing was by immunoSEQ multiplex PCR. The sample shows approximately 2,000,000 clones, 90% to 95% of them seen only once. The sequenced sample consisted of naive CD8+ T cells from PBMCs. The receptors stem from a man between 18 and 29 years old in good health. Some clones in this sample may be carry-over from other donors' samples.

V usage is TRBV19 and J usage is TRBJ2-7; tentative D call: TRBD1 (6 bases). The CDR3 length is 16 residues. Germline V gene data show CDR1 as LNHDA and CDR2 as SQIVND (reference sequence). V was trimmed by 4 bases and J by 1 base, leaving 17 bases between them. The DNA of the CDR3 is TGTGCCAGTAGTAGGCGAAACAGGGTTTGGTCCTACGAGCAGTACTTC. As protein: CASSRRNRVWSYEQYF.

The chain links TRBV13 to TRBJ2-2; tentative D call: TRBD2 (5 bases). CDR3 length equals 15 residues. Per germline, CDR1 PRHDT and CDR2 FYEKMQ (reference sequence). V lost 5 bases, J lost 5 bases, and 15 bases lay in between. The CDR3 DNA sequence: TGTGCCAGCAGCCTCTCGGGGTTATGGACCGGGGAGCTGTTTTTT. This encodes CASSLSGLWTGELFF.

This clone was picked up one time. The CDR3, as DNA: TGTGCCAGCCAAGGGACAGGGGCCTCTGGAAACACCATATATTTT. Protein sequence: CASQGTGASGNTIYF. The rearrangement joins TRBV28 to TRBJ1-3; 10 bases agree with TRBD1. V lost 8 bases to trimming and J lost 0 bases; unmatched junction nucleotides: 4. CDR3 length equals 15 residues. CDR1 MDHEN and CDR2 SYDVKM come from the germline V gene.

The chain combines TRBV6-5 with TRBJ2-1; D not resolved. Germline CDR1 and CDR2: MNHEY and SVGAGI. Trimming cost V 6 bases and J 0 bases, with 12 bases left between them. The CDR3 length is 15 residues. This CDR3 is CASSPGLSSYNEQFF. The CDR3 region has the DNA TGTGCCAGCAGCCCCGGGCTGAGCTCCTACAATGAGCAGTTCTTC.

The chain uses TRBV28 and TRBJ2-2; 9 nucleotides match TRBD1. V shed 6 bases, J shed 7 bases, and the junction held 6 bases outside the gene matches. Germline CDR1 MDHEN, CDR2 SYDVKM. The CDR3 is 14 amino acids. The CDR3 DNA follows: TGTGCCAGCAGCTACAGGGGGCTTTTCGGGGAGCTGTTTTTT. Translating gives CASSYRGLFGELFF.

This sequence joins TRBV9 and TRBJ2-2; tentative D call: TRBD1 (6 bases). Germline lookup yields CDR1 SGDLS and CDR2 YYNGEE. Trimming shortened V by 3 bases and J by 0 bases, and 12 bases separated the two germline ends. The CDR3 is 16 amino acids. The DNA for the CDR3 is TGTGCCAGCAGCGAGGGACAACTAGCGAACACCGGGGAGCTGTTTTTT. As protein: CASSEGQLANTGELFF.

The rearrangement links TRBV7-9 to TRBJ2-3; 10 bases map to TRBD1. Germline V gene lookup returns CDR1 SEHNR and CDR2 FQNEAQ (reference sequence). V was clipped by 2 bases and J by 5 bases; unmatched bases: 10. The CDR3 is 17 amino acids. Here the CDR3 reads CASSLPTGGSWVDTQYF. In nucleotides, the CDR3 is TGTGCCAGCAGCTTACCGACAGGGGGCAGTTGGGTAGATACGCAGTATTTT. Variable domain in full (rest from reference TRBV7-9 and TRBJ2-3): DTGVSQNPRHKITKRGQNVTFRCDPISEHNRLYWYRQTLGQGPEFLTYFQNEAQLEKSRLLSDRFSAERPKGSFSTLEIQRTEQGDSAMYLCASSLPTGGSWVDTQYFGPGTRLTVL.

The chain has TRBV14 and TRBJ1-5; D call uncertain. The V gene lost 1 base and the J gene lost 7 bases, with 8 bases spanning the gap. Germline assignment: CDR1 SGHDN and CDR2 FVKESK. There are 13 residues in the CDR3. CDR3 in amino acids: CASSQGPPQPQHF. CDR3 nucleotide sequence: TGTGCCAGCAGCCAAGGCCCCCCACAGCCCCAGCATTTT.

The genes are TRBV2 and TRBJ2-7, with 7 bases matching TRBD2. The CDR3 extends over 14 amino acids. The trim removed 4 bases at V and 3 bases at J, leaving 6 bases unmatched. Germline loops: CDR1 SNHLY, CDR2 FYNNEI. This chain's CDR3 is CASSVSGGGYEQYF. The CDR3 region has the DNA TGTGCCAGCAGTGTTTCTGGGGGGGGCTACGAGCAGTACTTC.

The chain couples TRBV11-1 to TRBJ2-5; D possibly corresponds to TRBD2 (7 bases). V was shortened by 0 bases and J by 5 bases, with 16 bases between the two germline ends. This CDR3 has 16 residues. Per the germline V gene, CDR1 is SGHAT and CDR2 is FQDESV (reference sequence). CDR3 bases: TGTGCCAGCAGCTTAGCGGTCGGGGGGCCAAGGGAGACCCAGTACTTC. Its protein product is CASSLAVGGPRETQYF.

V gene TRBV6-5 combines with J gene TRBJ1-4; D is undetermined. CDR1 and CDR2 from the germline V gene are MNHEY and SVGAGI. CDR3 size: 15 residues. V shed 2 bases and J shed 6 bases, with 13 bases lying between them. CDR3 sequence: CASSYNGVADEKLFF. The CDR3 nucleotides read TGTGCCAGCAGTTACAATGGAGTGGCAGATGAAAAACTGTTTTTT.

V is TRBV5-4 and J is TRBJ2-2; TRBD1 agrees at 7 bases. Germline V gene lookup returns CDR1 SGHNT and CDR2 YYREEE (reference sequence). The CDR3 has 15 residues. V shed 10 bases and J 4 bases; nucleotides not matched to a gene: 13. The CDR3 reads CAAHLTGSGTGELFF. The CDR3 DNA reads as TGTGCCGCCCATCTGACAGGGAGCGGCACCGGGGAGCTGTTTTTT.

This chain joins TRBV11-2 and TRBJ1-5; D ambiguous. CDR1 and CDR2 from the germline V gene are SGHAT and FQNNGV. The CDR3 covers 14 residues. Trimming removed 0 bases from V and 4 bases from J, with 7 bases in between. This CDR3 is CASSLEAGNQPQHF. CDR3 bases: TGTGCCAGCAGCTTAGAGGCAGGAAATCAGCCCCAGCATTTT.

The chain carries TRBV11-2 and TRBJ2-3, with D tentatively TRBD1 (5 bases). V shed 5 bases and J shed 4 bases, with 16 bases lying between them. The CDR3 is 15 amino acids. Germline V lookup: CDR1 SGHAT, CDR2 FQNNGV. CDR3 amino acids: CASSHYTQGPDTQYF. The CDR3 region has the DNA TGTGCCAGCAGCCACTACACTCAGGGCCCAGATACGCAGTATTTT. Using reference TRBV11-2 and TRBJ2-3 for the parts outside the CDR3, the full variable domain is EAGVAQSPRYKIIEKRQSVAFWCNPISGHATLYWYQQILGQGPKLLIQFQNNGVVDDSQLPKDRFSAERLKGVDSTLKIQPAKLEDSAVYLCASSHYTQGPDTQYFGPGTRLTVL.

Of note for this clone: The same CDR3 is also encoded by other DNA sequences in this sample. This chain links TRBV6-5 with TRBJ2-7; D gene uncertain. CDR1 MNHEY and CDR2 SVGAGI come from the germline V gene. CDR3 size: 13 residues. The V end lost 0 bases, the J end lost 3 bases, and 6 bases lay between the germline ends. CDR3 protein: CASSYSNSYEQYF. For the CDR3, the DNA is TGTGCCAGCAGTTACTCGAACAGCTACGAGCAGTACTTC.